Below, 2 T cell receptor beta chains from the same sample are listed, as sequenced in a study of blood T cell repertoires in COVID-19. This table comes from immunoSEQ multiplex PCR, and its TCRdb copy is limited to in-frame clones, with some not included. The table records approximately 150,000 clones, approximately 85% of them present only once. Sample: peripheral blood. The receptors derive from a man in his sixties with active or convalescent COVID-19.

This sequence joins TRBV15 and TRBJ2-7; D is possibly TRBD1 (6 bases). Trimming pared 2 bases from V and 5 bases from J, leaving 10 bases between. The germline V gene has CDR1 LNHNV and CDR2 YYDKDF (reference sequence). This CDR3 comprises 13 residues. CDR3 DNA sequence: TGTGCCACCAGCAGAAACAGGGTCCACGAGCAGTACTTC. Translating gives CATSRNRVHEQYF.

The chain links TRBV28 to TRBJ1-1, with a tentative D call TRBD1 (5 bases). The CDR3 loop spans 13 amino acids. Trimming stripped 8 bases from V and 3 bases from J, with 13 bases between. Germline V gene lookup returns CDR1 MDHEN and CDR2 SYDVKM. In DNA form, the CDR3 reads TGTGCCAGCGGCCGGGGGGGTGACACTGAAGCTTTCTTT. Amino acids: CASGRGGDTEAFF.